The next 25 T cell receptor beta chains were all read from a single sample in a study of T cells in tuberculosis listed by TCRdb under 2018. The library was built by means of the immunoSEQ multiplex PCR assay. As stored in TCRdb, this immuneACCESS dataset retains in-frame rearrangements with V and J assigned. A fraction of the clones does not appear; measured against another copy, unresolved V genes explain less than half of the discrepancy, and the remainder lacks a known reason. For this sample the table gives some 47,000 clones, of which about 95% were detected only once. The biggest ten clones account for over 6.5% of the sample. Sequencing input: PBMCs. The receptors here all came from a donor aged 10 to 29 with latent tuberculosis or without tuberculosis infection.

The V and J genes are TRBV30 and TRBJ1-2; D unresolved. The germline V and J ends were trimmed by 3 bases and 4 bases, with 18 bases remaining between them. The CDR3 loop spans 15 amino acids. Germline V gene sequence: CDR1 GTSNPN, CDR2 SVGIG (reference sequence). The CDR3 sequence: CAWRTSGGYSYGYTF. As DNA, the CDR3 is TGTGCCTGGAGAACCTCAGGAGGGTATTCCTATGGCTACACCTTC.

The chain carries TRBV7-2 and TRBJ2-3; maybe TRBD2 (7 bases). Trimming cost V 5 bases and J 4 bases, with 10 bases left between them. Per the germline V gene, CDR1 is SGHTA and CDR2 is FQGNSA. The CDR3 loop spans 13 amino acids. As DNA, the CDR3 is TGTGCCAGCAGCCCGCGGGGGCCAGATACGCAGTATTTT. Residues: CASSPRGPDTQYF.

The chain employs TRBV6-5 and TRBJ1-3, with TRBD1 identical over 7 bases. Germline CDR1 is MNHEY and CDR2 is SVGAGI. This CDR3 comprises 13 residues. The V segment lost 6 bases and the J segment 10 bases; nucleotides outside the gene matches: 9. CDR3 sequence: CASSSSRQGTIYF. The CDR3 coding sequence is TGTGCCAGCAGCTCCTCGAGACAGGGAACCATATATTTT.

J is TRBJ1-1 and V is TRBV5-6, with TRBD1 matching over 9 bases. V was pared by 3 bases and J by 6 bases, with 12 bases of the junction left unmatched. Germline CDR1 and CDR2: SGHDT and YYEEEE. This CDR3 is 16 amino acids long. CDR3 sequence reads: CASSSLPGQGGPEAFF. Here the CDR3 DNA reads TGTGCCAGCAGCTCATTACCGGGACAGGGAGGTCCTGAAGCTTTCTTT. Complete variable domain (other parts from reference TRBV5-6 and TRBJ1-1): DAGVTQSPTHLIKTRGQQVTLRCSPKSGHDTVSWYQQALGQGPQFIFQYYEEEERQRGNFPDRFSGHQFPNYSSELNVNALLLGDSALYLCASSSLPGQGGPEAFFGQGTRLTVV.

The V and J genes are TRBV6-5 and TRBJ2-6; a possible D gene is TRBD1 (5 bases). Germline CDR1 MNHEY, CDR2 SVGAGI. Trimming took 6 bases from V and 6 from J, leaving 15 bases between them. CDR3 length: 15 residues. CDR3 nucleotides: TGTGCCAGCAGAAGGGGCTTTTTGGAGGCCAACGTCCTGACTTTC. It specifies CASRRGFLEANVLTF.

This chain links TRBV25-1 with TRBJ1-2, with a tentative D call TRBD1 (5 bases). The germline gives CDR1 MGHDK, CDR2 SYGVNS. V lost 4 bases and J 5 bases, leaving 11 bases between the germline ends. The CDR3 runs 13 residues. CDR3 coding DNA: TGTGCCAGCAGTGTGGGGCAGAGGTATGGCTACACCTTC. It yields the protein CASSVGQRYGYTF.

The gene calls are TRBV19 and TRBJ1-5; 10 bases match TRBD1. From germline, CDR1 is LNHDA and CDR2 SQIVND (reference sequence). The CDR3 runs to 17 residues. Trimming removed 5 bases from V and 1 base from J; junction bases left unmatched: 8. The CDR3 DNA is TGTGCCAGTAGTCTCGGGACAGGGGCTTGGAGCAATCAGCCCCAGCATTTT. It encodes CASSLGTGAWSNQPQHF.

The genes are TRBV10-3 and TRBJ1-2; 11 bases are a match to TRBD1. V shed 7 bases, J shed 5 bases, and the junction held 3 bases outside the gene matches. CDR1 ENHRY and CDR2 SYGVKD come from the germline V gene. There are 13 residues in the CDR3. The CDR3 protein is CAITGQGAYGYTF. The CDR3 DNA reads as TGTGCCATCACTGGACAGGGGGCGTATGGCTACACCTTC.

CDR3 DNA: TGTGCCTGGAGTAGGGACAGTTACGGTGGCTACACCTTC. Translated: CAWSRDSYGGYTF. The chain has TRBV30 and TRBJ1-2; 7 nucleotides line up with TRBD1. Germline trimming cut 2 bases from V and 7 bases from J; bases unmatched to any gene: 7. CDR3 size: 13 residues. Germline CDR1 GTSNPN, CDR2 SVGIG (reference sequence). Filled out from reference TRBV30 and TRBJ1-2, the complete variable domain reads SQTIHQWPATLVQPVGSPLSLECTVEGTSNPNLYWYRQAAGRGLQLLFYSVGIGQISSEVPQNLSASRPQDRQFILSSKKLLLSDSGFYLCAWSRDSYGGYTFGSGTRLTVV.

The count of this clone is one. V usage is TRBV6-5 and J usage is TRBJ1-1; tentative D call: TRBD1 (6 bases). The CDR3 sequence is 15 residues long. The V end was cut by 6 bases, the J end by 3 bases, with 17 bases between. CDR1 MNHEY and CDR2 SVGAGI come from the germline V gene. This chain's CDR3 is CASRFIYRVDTEAFF. The CDR3 region has the DNA TGTGCCAGCAGATTCATCTACAGGGTGGACACTGAAGCTTTCTTT.

The chain joins TRBV30 to TRBJ1-1; maybe TRBD1 (5 bases). Trimming shortened V by 7 bases and J by 5 bases, and 17 bases separated the two germline ends. In germline, CDR1 is GTSNPN, CDR2 SVGIG (reference sequence). The CDR3 runs 13 residues. CDR3 nucleotide sequence: TGTGCCTCCAGTGAGGGGACTCGAACTGAAGCTTTCTTT. Its protein product is CASSEGTRTEAFF.

The V gene is TRBV30, the J gene TRBJ1-6; possible D gene TRBD1, 5 bases. V was cut by 2 bases and J by 2 bases, with 13 bases left in between. The CDR3 sequence is 16 residues long. Germline CDR1 reads GTSNPN; CDR2 reads SVGIG (reference sequence). Here the CDR3 DNA reads TGTGCCTGGAGTAATGAGGCAGGGACCTATAATTCACCCCTCCACTTT. Residues: CAWSNEAGTYNSPLHF.

The J gene is TRBJ2-7, the V gene TRBV5-1; 10 bases line up with TRBD2. This CDR3 is 14 amino acids long. V lost 0 bases to trimming and J lost 9 bases; unmatched junction nucleotides: 6. Looked up from germline, CDR1 is SGHRS and CDR2 is YFSETQ. CDR3 sequence reads: CASSLGLAGDVQYF. CDR3 sequence (DNA): TGCGCCAGCAGCTTGGGGCTAGCGGGGGACGTGCAGTACTTC.

The rearrangement links TRBV6-6 to TRBJ1-2, with no clear D. V lost 0 bases and J lost 8, with 16 bases in between. Per the germline V gene, CDR1 is MNHNY and CDR2 is SVGAGI (reference sequence). This CDR3 is built from 15 residues. CDR3 DNA sequence: TGTGCCAGCAGTTACTCTCGCGGAGGGCTGGGGGGCTACACCTTC. Its translation: CASSYSRGGLGGYTF.

The chain recombines TRBV6-1 with TRBJ1-3; the D is unclear. Trimming shortened V by 0 bases and J by 0 bases, and 9 bases separated the two germline ends. The CDR3 spans 16 residues. Per the germline V gene, CDR1 is MNHNS and CDR2 is SASEGT. The CDR3 is CASSEAASLSGNTIYF. The DNA for the CDR3 is TGTGCCAGCAGTGAAGCAGCTTCTCTCTCTGGAAACACCATATATTTT.

The chain joins TRBV9 to TRBJ2-2; no clear D. The length of the CDR3 is 16 residues. The V end lost 4 bases, the J end lost 0 bases, and 13 bases lay between the germline ends. CDR1 is SGDLS and CDR2 is YYNGEE in the germline V gene. For the CDR3, the DNA is TGTGCCAGCAGCTTAATGGGCTCATCGAACACCGGGGAGCTGTTTTTT. Residues: CASSLMGSSNTGELFF.

The chain couples TRBV27 to TRBJ2-1; possible D gene TRBD1, 6 bases. The CDR3 covers 16 residues. V shed 0 bases and J shed 8 bases, with 17 bases lying between them. The germline V gene encodes CDR1 MNHEY and CDR2 SMNVEV (reference sequence). The CDR3 nucleotides read TGTGCCAGCAGTTTATCCAGGGACAACATGGGTTATGAGCAGTTCTTC. Translated, it gives CASSLSRDNMGYEQFF.

The chain employs TRBV6-1 and TRBJ2-7; TRBD1 is a possible D gene (5 bases). From germline, CDR1 is MNHNS and CDR2 SASEGT. The V end was cut by 6 bases, the J end by 2 bases, with 14 bases between. The CDR3 is 14 amino acids. DNA of the CDR3: TGTGCCAGCAGAGAGAGACAGCGTGCCTACGAGCAGTACTTC. Translation gives CASRERQRAYEQYF.

The chain is built from TRBV18 and TRBJ2-1, with TRBD2 matching 8 bases. V lost 1 base to trimming and J lost 8 bases; unmatched junction nucleotides: 10. Germline V gene sequence: CDR1 KGHSH, CDR2 LQKENI. CDR3 length equals 16 residues. The CDR3 nucleotides read TGTGCCAGCTCACCACTCCCAGCGGGAGTGGGAGATGAGCAGTTCTTC. This encodes CASSPLPAGVGDEQFF.

The V gene is TRBV6-5, the J gene TRBJ1-2; no definite D call. The germline CDR1 and CDR2 sequences are MNHEY and SVGAGI. The CDR3 is 15 residues long. Between the trimmed V and J ends, which lost 3 bases and 2 bases, there was a span of 13 bases. As DNA, the CDR3 is TGTGCCAGCAGTTATATAGGTGACATAAACTATGGCTACACCTTC. This sequence encodes CASSYIGDINYGYTF.

V usage is TRBV19 and J usage is TRBJ1-5; 8 nucleotides line up with TRBD1. V was pared by 5 bases and J by 2 bases, with 5 bases of the junction left unmatched. The CDR3 runs 15 residues. Germline loops: CDR1 LNHDA, CDR2 SQIVND (reference sequence). CDR3 residues: CASSSTGGGNQPQHF. The CDR3 coding sequence is TGTGCCAGTAGTTCAACAGGGGGTGGCAATCAGCCCCAGCATTTT.

This clone came up once. The chain couples TRBV11-1 to TRBJ1-2; TRBD1 is a possible D gene (5 bases). This CDR3 is built from 13 residues. V shed 7 bases and J shed 4 bases, with 13 bases lying between them. Germline lookup yields CDR1 SGHAT and CDR2 FQDESV (reference sequence). CDR3: CASKSQDTYGYTF. The CDR3 DNA sequence: TGTGCCAGCAAGTCACAGGACACCTATGGCTACACCTTC.

J is TRBJ2-1 and V is TRBV6-5, with 7 bases that match TRBD2. Germline CDR1 MNHEY, CDR2 SVGAGI. Losses at the gene ends were 0 bases for V and 4 bases for J; bases not matched to a gene: 6. The CDR3 runs 16 residues. The CDR3 bases are TGTGCCAGCAGTTACTCGGCGGGAGAGGTGTACAATGAGCAGTTCTTC. Residues: CASSYSAGEVYNEQFF.

V is TRBV2 and J is TRBJ1-1, with D unclear. The CDR3 runs to 14 residues. Germline loops: CDR1 SNHLY, CDR2 FYNNEI. Trimming took off 8 bases at V and 0 bases at J, with 13 bases between the two ends. This chain's CDR3 is CASQLLVVNTEAFF. In DNA, the CDR3 is TGTGCCAGCCAACTTCTGGTCGTGAACACTGAAGCTTTCTTT.

This clone was seen once. This chain connects TRBV7-2 to TRBJ2-1; possibly TRBD1 for D (6 bases). The ends were cut back, 2 bases at V and 4 bases at J, with 9 bases in the middle. Germline V gives CDR1 SGHTA, CDR2 FQGNSA. The CDR3 totals 14 residues. The CDR3 protein is CASSLTRGYNEQFF. The CDR3 coding sequence is TGTGCCAGCAGCTTAACTAGGGGGTACAATGAGCAGTTCTTC.